This T cell receptor beta chain was found in a study of shared clonotypes between healthy human individuals. As for this clone: Its cognate antigen is unknown.

Points from the study as a whole: Against clonotypes common to all four donors, non-shared ones had lower generation probabilities. In general, naive subsets displayed greater estimated richness than memory subsets did.

Germline-derived CDR1 and CDR2 are SNHLY and FYNNEI. This CDR3 is built from 16 residues. After removal of 0 bases from V and 8 bases from J, the junction contained 9 bases not matched to a gene. The method was immunoSEQ multiplex PCR; TCRdb's version includes in-frame clones alone and lacks a portion of them. The top ten clones hold 1% to 1.5% of a sample with some 2 million clones, approximately 94% of them seen once. Naive CD8 isolation took CD45RO-negative cells positively selected for CCR7 and excluded terminally differentiated effector memory CD45RA+ cells. Sequenced: naive CD8+ T cells sorted from blood. The receptor comes from a young man in good health. This chain joins TRBV2 and TRBJ1-4, with 7 positions matching TRBD1. CDR3: CASSEARDGTAEKLFF. The CDR3 bases are TGTGCCAGCAGTGAAGCGCGGGACGGGACAGCCGAAAAACTGTTTTTT.